The source of this T cell receptor (beta chain) is a study of shared clonotypes between healthy human individuals. As for the study in general: The study enrolled a couple of women and a few men aged 18 to 49. Broader study findings: Researchers found naive subsets generally carried larger estimated richness than memory subsets.

Turning to this clone: Its specificity is not known. Additional DNA sequences in this sample encode the identical CDR3.

Nashville, Tennessee was home to all donors, who were Caucasian adults. V dropped 4 bases and J dropped 8; count of bases not matched to a gene: 4. The CDR3 has 12 residues. Germline V gives CDR1 SGHRS, CDR2 YFSETQ. The authors loaded around 200 ng DNA, around 32,000 T cell genomes, into sorted-subset replicate PCRs. Here immunoSEQ multiplex PCR was the method, and the copy in TCRdb shows in-frame clones only, minus some. In the table there are 2 million to 2.5 million clones, nearly 97% of which are singletons. This TCR was sampled from a man aged 18 to 29 in good health. The specimen sequenced was naive CD4+ T cells sorted from blood. Documented subset: CD45RA+ positively selected. This chain links TRBV5-1 with TRBJ1-2, with 8 bases lining up with TRBD1. The CDR3 bases are TGCGCCAGCAGCCAAGACAGGGGCGGCTACACCTTC. Protein sequence: CASSQDRGGYTF. Drawing the rest from reference TRBV5-1 and TRBJ1-2, the complete variable domain is KAGVTQTPRYLIKTRGQQVTLSCSPISGHRSVSWYQQTPGQGLQFLFEYFSETQRNKGNFPGRFSGRQFSNSRSEMNVSTLELGDSALYLCASSQDRGGYTFGSGTRLTVV.